These T cell receptor beta chains were read from a single sample in a study of identical twins. TCRdb fed the 5' RACE reads into MiXCR, producing one record per CDR3 protein. This table has about 1.7 million distinct CDR3 sequences, about 30% appearing once. The sample taken for sequencing was cord blood. The receptors were sampled from a newborn girl in good health. The CDR3 runs from the conserved cysteine through the conserved F or W. Each record gives: D gene, clone size, J gene, V gene, CDR3 DNA, CDR3 protein. D genes are given only for firm matches. Expanded clones are given a class, and other clones once, few, many or no size at all.

D: -; size: few; J: TRBJ1-2; V: TRBV5-1; DNA: TGCGCCAGCAGCTTGGCCCGGGAAACTAACTATGGCTACACCTTC; CDR3: CASSLARETNYGYTF
D: TRBD2; size: -; J: TRBJ2-5; V: TRBV2; DNA: TGTGCCAGCATTAGGCGGGAGACATCAGACAATGAGCAGTACTTC; CDR3: CASIRRETSDNEQYF
D: -; size: -; J: TRBJ2-3; V: TRBV7-9; DNA: TGTGCCAGCAGCCCTACTAGCCCGGACACAGATACGCAGTATTTT; CDR3: CASSPTSPDTDTQYF
D: -; size: few; J: TRBJ1-1; V: TRBV10-3; DNA: TGTGCCGCCGATCGGGGCAGCATGAACACTGAAGCTTTCTTT; CDR3: CAADRGSMNTEAFF
D: -; size: few; J: TRBJ2-3; V: TRBV4-1; DNA: TGCGCCAGCAGGGAAGTCGGGACCCGCACAGATACGCAGTATTTT; CDR3: CASREVGTRTDTQYF
D: TRBD1; size: few; J: TRBJ2-3; V: TRBV20-1; DNA: TGCAGTGCGATCGGGACAGGGGGCACAGATACGCAGTATTTT; CDR3: CSAIGTGGTDTQYF
D: -; size: -; J: TRBJ2-4; V: TRBV4-1; DNA: TGCGCCAGCAGTCCCGGGGCCGCTGTCAAAAACATTCAGTACTTC; CDR3: CASSPGAAVKNIQYF
D: TRBD2; size: -; J: TRBJ2-1; V: TRBV5-5; DNA: TGTGCCAGCAGCCCAGCGCCTAGCGGGGGGATCTACAATGAGCAGTTCTTC; CDR3: CASSPAPSGGIYNEQFF
D: -; size: -; J: TRBJ2-7; V: TRBV27; DNA: TGTGCCAGCGCCCGACAGGATACCACCTACGAGCAGTACTTC; CDR3: CASARQDTTYEQYF
D: -; size: -; J: TRBJ2-2; V: TRBV12-3/TRBV12-4; DNA: TGTGCCAGCAGTTCGATGGGGACCCTTCGAAGTCCCGGGGAGCTGTTTTTT; CDR3: CASSSMGTLRSPGELFF
D: TRBD2; size: few; J: TRBJ2-3; V: TRBV5-1; DNA: TGCGCCAGCAGCTTGGCGCCCCTTCTAGCGGGCACAGATACGCAGTATTTT; CDR3: CASSLAPLLAGTDTQYF
D: -; size: -; J: TRBJ1-2; V: TRBV12-3/TRBV12-4; DNA: TGTGCCAGCAGTTTAGGGGGGCTGGATGGCTACACCTTC; CDR3: CASSLGGLDGYTF
D: -; size: -; J: TRBJ2-5; V: TRBV3-1; DNA: TGTGCCAGCAGCCTCCCGCCCCCAGGGGAGACCCAGTACTTC; CDR3: CASSLPPPGETQYF
D: -; size: -; J: TRBJ2-7; V: TRBV20-1; DNA: TGCAGTGCTAGATGGAAGGAGTCGGTTTACGAGCAGTACTTC; CDR3: CSARWKESVYEQYF
D: -; size: few; J: TRBJ2-3; V: TRBV9; DNA: TGTGCCAGCAGCTCACGGACTCTCCTCGGCACAGATACGCAGTATTTT; CDR3: CASSSRTLLGTDTQYF
D: -; size: few; J: TRBJ2-2; V: TRBV25-1; DNA: TGTGCCAGCAGTGAATACCCCACTATGGGCGGGACAGACACCGGGGAGCTGTTTTTT; CDR3: CASSEYPTMGGTDTGELFF
D: -; size: -; J: TRBJ2-3; V: TRBV10-3; DNA: TGTGCCATCAGTGAGCGGACAGCTTCTAGCACAGATACGCAGTATTTT; CDR3: CAISERTASSTDTQYF
D: -; size: -; J: TRBJ2-6; V: TRBV5-6; DNA: TGTGCCAGCAGCACACACCGGGAGACACCCTCTGCCAACGTCCTGACTTTC; CDR3: CASSTHRETPSANVLTF
D: -; size: -; J: TRBJ2-7; V: TRBV20-1; DNA: TGCAGTGCTAGAGATCTGCGGGATTCCTCACCCTACGAGCAGTACTTC; CDR3: CSARDLRDSSPYEQYF
D: TRBD2; size: -; J: TRBJ2-7; V: TRBV24-1; DNA: TGTGCCACCAGTGACACGAGCGGGACCAATGAGCAGTACTTC; CDR3: CATSDTSGTNEQYF